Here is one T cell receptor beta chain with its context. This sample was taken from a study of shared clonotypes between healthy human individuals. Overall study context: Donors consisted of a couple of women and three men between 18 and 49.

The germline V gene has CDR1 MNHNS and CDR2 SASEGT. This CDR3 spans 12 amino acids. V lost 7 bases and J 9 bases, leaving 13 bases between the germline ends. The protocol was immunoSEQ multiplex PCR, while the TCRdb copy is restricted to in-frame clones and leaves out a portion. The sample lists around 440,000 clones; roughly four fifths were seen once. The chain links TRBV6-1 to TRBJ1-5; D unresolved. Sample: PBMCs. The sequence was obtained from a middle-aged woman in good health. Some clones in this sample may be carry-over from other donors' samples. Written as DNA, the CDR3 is TGTGCCAGCACCGAATATCCGCGGCCCCAGCATTTT. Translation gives CASTEYPRPQHF.